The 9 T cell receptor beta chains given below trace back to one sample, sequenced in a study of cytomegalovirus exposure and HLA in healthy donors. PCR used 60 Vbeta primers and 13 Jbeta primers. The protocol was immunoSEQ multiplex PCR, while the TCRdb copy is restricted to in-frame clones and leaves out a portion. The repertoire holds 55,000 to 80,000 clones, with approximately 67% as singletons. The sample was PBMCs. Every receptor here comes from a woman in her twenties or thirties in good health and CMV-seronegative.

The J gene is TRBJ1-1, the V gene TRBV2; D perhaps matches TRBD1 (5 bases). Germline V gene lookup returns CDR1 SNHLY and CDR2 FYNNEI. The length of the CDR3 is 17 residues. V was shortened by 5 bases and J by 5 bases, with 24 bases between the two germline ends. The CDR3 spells CASSRLLKGGAFTEAFF. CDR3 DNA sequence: TGTGCCAGCAGTCGACTCCTAAAAGGAGGGGCATTTACTGAAGCTTTCTTT.

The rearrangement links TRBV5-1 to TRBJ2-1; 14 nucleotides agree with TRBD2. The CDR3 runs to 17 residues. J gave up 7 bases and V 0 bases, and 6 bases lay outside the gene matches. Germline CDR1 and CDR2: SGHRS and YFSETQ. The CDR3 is CASSLARTSGGRNEQFF. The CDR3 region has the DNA TGCGCCAGCAGCTTGGCCAGGACTAGCGGGGGGAGGAATGAGCAGTTCTTC.

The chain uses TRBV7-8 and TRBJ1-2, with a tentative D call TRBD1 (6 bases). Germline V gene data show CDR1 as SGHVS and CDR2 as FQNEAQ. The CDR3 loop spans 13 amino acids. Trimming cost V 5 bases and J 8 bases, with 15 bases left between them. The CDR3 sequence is CASSPDRIRGYTF. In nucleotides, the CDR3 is TGTGCCAGCAGCCCAGACAGGATTCGGGGCTACACCTTC.

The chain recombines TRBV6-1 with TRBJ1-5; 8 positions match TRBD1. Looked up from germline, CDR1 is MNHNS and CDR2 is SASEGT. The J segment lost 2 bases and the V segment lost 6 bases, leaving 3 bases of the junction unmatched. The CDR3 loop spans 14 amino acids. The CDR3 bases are TGTGCCAGCAGCCCGACAGGGGGCAATCAGCCCCAGCATTTT. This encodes CASSPTGGNQPQHF.

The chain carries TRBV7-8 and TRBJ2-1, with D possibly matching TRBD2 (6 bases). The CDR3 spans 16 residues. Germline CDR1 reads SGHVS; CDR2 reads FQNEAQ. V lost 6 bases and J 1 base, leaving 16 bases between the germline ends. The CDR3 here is CASRREERASYNEQFF. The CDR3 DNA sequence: TGTGCCAGCAGACGTGAGGAGCGGGCTTCCTACAATGAGCAGTTCTTC.

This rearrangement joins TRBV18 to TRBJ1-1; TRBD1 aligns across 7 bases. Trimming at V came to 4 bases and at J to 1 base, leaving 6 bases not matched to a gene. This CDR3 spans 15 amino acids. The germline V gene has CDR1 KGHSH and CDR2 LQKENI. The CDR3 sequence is CASSLFRDRNTEAFF. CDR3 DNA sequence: TGTGCCAGCTCACTGTTCCGGGACAGGAACACTGAAGCTTTCTTT.

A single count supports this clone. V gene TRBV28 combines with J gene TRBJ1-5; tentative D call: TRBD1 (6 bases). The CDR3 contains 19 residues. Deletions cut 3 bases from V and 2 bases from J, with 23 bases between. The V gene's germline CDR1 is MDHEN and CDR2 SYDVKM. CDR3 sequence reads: CASSFYPPRGGLGNQPQHF. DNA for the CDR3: TGTGCCAGCAGTTTTTACCCACCTAGGGGGGGCTTGGGCAATCAGCCCCAGCATTTT.

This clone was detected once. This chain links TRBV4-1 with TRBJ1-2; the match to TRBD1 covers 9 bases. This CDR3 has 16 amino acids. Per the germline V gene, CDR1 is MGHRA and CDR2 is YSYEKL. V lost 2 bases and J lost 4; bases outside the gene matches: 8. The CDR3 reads CASSQRPQGAAYGYTF. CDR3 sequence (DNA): TGCGCCAGCAGCCAAAGACCACAGGGGGCTGCCTATGGCTACACCTTC.

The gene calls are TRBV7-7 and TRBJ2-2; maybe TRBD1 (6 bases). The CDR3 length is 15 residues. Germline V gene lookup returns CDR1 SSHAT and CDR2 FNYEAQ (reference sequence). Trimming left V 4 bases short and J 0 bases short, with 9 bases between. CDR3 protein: CASSSDSPNTGELFF. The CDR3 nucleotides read TGTGCCAGCAGCTCGGACAGCCCGAACACCGGGGAGCTGTTTTTT.